The 8 T cell receptor beta chains reported below all come from one sample, sequenced in a study of cytomegalovirus exposure and HLA in healthy donors (dated by TCRdb to between 2016 and 2019). Libraries were constructed by the immunoSEQ multiplex PCR assay. For the multiplex PCR, a mixture combining 60 forward primers for TCR Vbeta segments and 13 reverse primers for TCR Jbeta segments was used. TCRdb re-hosts the immuneACCESS table, in-frame sequences only. Its copies lack some clones; in the studies checked, an unresolved V gene accounts for under half of them, and the cause for the rest is not known. The sample table holds some 74,000 clones, of which around 82% were seen once. The biggest ten clones account for 0.85% to 1.3% of the sample. The sequencing input was PBMCs. These receptors were taken from a male donor in good health and CMV-seronegative.

The chain combines TRBV27 with TRBJ2-5, with 7 nucleotides matching TRBD1. In germline, CDR1 is MNHEY, CDR2 SMNVEV (reference sequence). CDR3 length equals 13 residues. With 5 bases clipped from V and 2 bases from J, the junction kept 2 bases outside the gene matches. The CDR3 DNA follows: TGTGCCAGCAGTCGGGACAGACAAGAGACCCAGTACTTC. It encodes CASSRDRQETQYF.

This rearrangement joins TRBV30 to TRBJ1-1; D is unclear. The length of the CDR3 is 11 residues. CDR1 GTSNPN and CDR2 SVGIG come from the germline V gene (reference sequence). V dropped 8 bases and J dropped 10 bases, with 17 bases sitting between them. CDR3 protein: CAAGAPVPAFF. In DNA, the CDR3 is TGTGCCGCTGGAGCGCCCGTCCCAGCTTTCTTT.

The chain couples TRBV5-5 to TRBJ2-5; 7 bases align to TRBD2. This CDR3 is 12 amino acids long. Germline CDR1 reads SGHKS; CDR2 reads YYEKEE (reference sequence). The CDR3 coding sequence is TGTGCTCTGGAGCAGTGGGAGGGGACCCAGTACTTC. Translated, it gives CALEQWEGTQYF. Full variable domain (remainder filled in from reference TRBV5-5 and TRBJ2-5): DAGVTQSPTHLIKTRGQQVTLRCSPISGHKSVSWYQQVLGQGPQFIFQYYEKEERGRGNFPDRFSARQFPNYSSELNVNALLLGDSALYLCALEQWEGTQYFGPGTRLLVL.

The chain has TRBV7-8 and TRBJ1-1, with 7 bases lining up with TRBD1. In germline, CDR1 is SGHVS, CDR2 FQNEAQ. CDR3 length: 16 amino acids. Trimming took 1 base from V and 1 from J; bases not matched to a gene: 6. The CDR3 nucleotides are TGTGCCAGCAGCTTAGACCTCGACAGGGCGAACACTGAAGCTTTCTTT. Residues: CASSLDLDRANTEAFF.

Notes on this clone: The junction does not match germline at one end; this may be a read error. The genes are TRBV28 and TRBJ1-5; maybe TRBD1 (6 bases). The CDR3 runs 14 residues. Germline V gives CDR1 MDHEN, CDR2 SYDVKM. For the CDR3, the DNA is TGTGCCAGCATGCAGGGGCCGGGCAATCAGCCCCAGAATTTT. This translates into CASMQGPGNQPQNF.

The gene calls are TRBV27 and TRBJ1-6, with D perhaps matching TRBD1 (6 bases). Germline lookup yields CDR1 MNHEY and CDR2 SMNVEV (reference sequence). Trimming left V 7 bases short and J 5 bases short, with 15 bases between. The CDR3 covers 15 residues. The CDR3 nucleotides are TGTGCCAGCACCACTAGGGGGTGGAATAATTCACCCCTCCACTTT. Encoded protein: CASTTRGWNNSPLHF.

This clone was detected only once. The chain links TRBV5-5 to TRBJ2-1; 7 bases are shared with TRBD1. With 5 bases clipped from V and 1 base from J, the junction kept 6 bases outside the gene matches. The germline V gene has CDR1 SGHKS and CDR2 YYEKEE (reference sequence). This CDR3 comprises 15 residues. CDR3 in amino acids: CASSKTGESYNEQFF. CDR3 nucleotides: TGTGCCAGCAGTAAAACAGGGGAATCCTACAATGAGCAGTTCTTC.

CDR3 protein: CASSPKGASGGTDTQYF. DNA for the CDR3: TGTGCCAGCAGTCCGAAGGGGGCTAGCGGGGGTACAGATACGCAGTATTTT. The genes are TRBV2 and TRBJ2-3, with 10 nucleotides matching TRBD2. After removal of 5 bases from V and 3 bases from J, the junction contained 11 bases not matched to a gene. CDR1 and CDR2 from the germline V gene are SNHLY and FYNNEI. This CDR3 comprises 17 residues.